The 20 T cell receptor beta chains below come from one sample, sequenced in a study of early T cells in non-severe SARS-CoV-2 infection. From the 5' RACE reads, TCRdb called clonotypes with MiXCR, one entry per CDR3 protein. The table shows fewer than 70,000 distinct CDR3 sequences, with approximately 4.6% occurring only once. This sample comprised whole blood, obtained at baseline. Source of these receptors: an adult who was a healthcare worker with PCR-confirmed SARS-CoV-2 infection or an uninfected control (not recorded which). The donor label of this sample is uncertain.

This clonotype was observed a handful of times. The rearrangement uses TRBV7-9 and TRBJ1-2, with unresolved D. The length of the CDR3 is 14 residues. Trimming removed 0 bases from V and 0 bases from J, with 5 bases in between. CDR1 and CDR2 (germline): SEHNR, FQNEAQ (reference sequence). The DNA for the CDR3 is TGTGCCAGCAGCTTAGCCCCATCTAACTATGGCTACACCTTC. Residues: CASSLAPSNYGYTF.

This clonotype was detected ten times or more. The chain employs TRBV7-2 and TRBJ2-1, with 10 bases lining up with TRBD1. Germline lookup yields CDR1 SGHTA and CDR2 FQGNSA. The CDR3 consists of 15 residues. The V and J ends lost 5 bases and 7 bases, in that order; junction bases with no gene match: 8. The CDR3 DNA sequence: TGTGCCAGCAGCACAGGGACAGGGGTTAGAAATGAGCAGTTCTTC. It specifies CASSTGTGVRNEQFF.

This clonotype has a handful of counts. The chain joins TRBV13 to TRBJ2-3, with D unresolved. The CDR3 totals 14 residues. Germline V lookup: CDR1 PRHDT, CDR2 FYEKMQ (reference sequence). Trimming took off 5 bases at V and 1 base at J, with 10 bases between the two ends. The CDR3 nucleotides read TGTGCCAGCAGCCAGACCGAACGCACAGATACGCAGTATTTT. Translated: CASSQTERTDTQYF. The variable domain in full, completed from reference TRBV13 and TRBJ2-3, reads AAGVIQSPRHLIKEKRETATLKCYPIPRHDTVYWYQQGPGQDPQFLISFYEKMQSDKGSIPDRFSAQQFSDYHSELNMSSLELGDSALYFCASSQTERTDTQYFGPGTRLTVL.

This clonotype was detected only a few times. This chain joins TRBV7-2 and TRBJ1-1; D uncertain. Germline V lookup: CDR1 SGHTA, CDR2 FQGNSA. This CDR3 is 16 amino acids long. Trimming removed 2 bases at V and 0 bases at J, with 13 bases between. This CDR3 reads CASSLIPAEMNTEAFF. Written as DNA, the CDR3 is TGTGCCAGCAGCTTAATTCCGGCTGAGATGAACACTGAAGCTTTCTTT. Looking up the rest from reference TRBV7-2 and TRBJ1-1 gives the full variable domain: GAGVSQSPSNKVTEKGKDVELRCDPISGHTALYWYRQSLGQGLEFLIYFQGNSAPDKSGLPSDRFSAERTGGSVSTLTIQRTQQEDSAVYLCASSLIPAEMNTEAFFGQGTRLTVV.

This clonotype was seen ten or more times. The V and J genes are TRBV12-3 or TRBV12-4 and TRBJ2-1; the D is unclear. CDR3 length equals 14 residues. Trimming shortened V by 4 bases and J by 8 bases, and 15 bases separated the two germline ends. The CDR3 bases are TGTGCCAGCAGTTATAGTGGACGGGTAGATGAGCAGTTCTTC. This sequence encodes CASSYSGRVDEQFF.

Ten or more counts support this clonotype. V gene TRBV10-3 combines with J gene TRBJ1-2; 7 positions match TRBD1. The CDR3 length is 14 residues. J gave up 6 bases and V 9 bases, and 13 bases lay outside the gene matches. Germline lookup yields CDR1 ENHRY and CDR2 SYGVKD. Here the CDR3 reads CAIQPHAGTDGYTF. CDR3 coding DNA: TGTGCCATTCAACCCCATGCCGGGACAGATGGCTACACCTTC.

In its sample, this clonotype was seen many times. The junction and the germline gene differ at one end; a read error may be behind it. This chain uses TRBV6-1 with TRBJ1-1, with TRBD1 identical over 11 bases. Looked up from germline, CDR1 is MNHNS and CDR2 is SASEGT. The CDR3 runs 14 residues. The CDR3 sequence: CAGRWTGTGGEAFF. For the CDR3, the DNA is TGTGCCGGCAGGTGGACCGGGACAGGGGGTGAAGCTTTCTTT.

This clonotype was seen many times. The J gene is TRBJ2-5, the V gene TRBV11-2; 9 bases map to TRBD2. CDR3 length: 17 amino acids. V dropped 5 bases and J dropped 5; count of bases not matched to a gene: 15. Looked up from germline, CDR1 is SGHAT and CDR2 is FQNNGV. CDR3: CASSAGLASVGLETQYF. Written as DNA, the CDR3 is TGTGCCAGCAGCGCGGGACTAGCTTCTGTCGGCTTGGAGACCCAGTACTTC. Complete variable domain (other parts from reference TRBV11-2 and TRBJ2-5): EAGVAQSPRYKIIEKRQSVAFWCNPISGHATLYWYQQILGQGPKLLIQFQNNGVVDDSQLPKDRFSAERLKGVDSTLKIQPAKLEDSAVYLCASSAGLASVGLETQYFGPGTRLLVL.

In its sample, this clonotype was seen many times. The rearrangement joins TRBV10-1 to TRBJ1-5; D remains ambiguous. This CDR3 spans 17 amino acids. CDR1 is WNHNN and CDR2 is SYGVQD in the germline V gene (reference sequence). Trimming removed 7 bases from V and 6 bases from J, with 25 bases in between. The CDR3 spells CASTLVILTVPSQPQHF. The CDR3 DNA reads as TGCGCCAGCACACTGGTTATCCTAACGGTACCAAGTCAGCCCCAGCATTTT.

The chain links TRBV4-3 to TRBJ2-3; D may be TRBD2 (6 bases). The V and J ends lost 3 bases and 6 bases respectively, with 16 bases between them. Germline CDR1 LGHNA, CDR2 YSLEER. The CDR3 runs 15 residues. Here the CDR3 reads CASSQAGGWSDTQYF. The DNA for the CDR3 is TGCGCCAGCAGCCAGGCCGGGGGTTGGTCGGATACGCAGTATTTT.

Many counts were recorded for this clonotype. V is TRBV7-9 and J is TRBJ2-7, with TRBD1 matching 7 bases. The CDR3 spans 14 residues. Trimming took 1 base from V and 4 from J; bases not matched to a gene: 4. Germline-derived CDR1 and CDR2 are SEHNR and FQNEAQ (reference sequence). The CDR3 DNA follows: TGTGCCAGCAGCTTAGTAGGGGGCGAGTACGAGCAGTACTTC. It is translated as CASSLVGGEYEQYF.

This rearrangement joins TRBV7-9 to TRBJ2-3; D is possibly TRBD1 (5 bases). This CDR3 comprises 14 residues. Trimming took 5 bases from V and 2 from J, leaving 11 bases between them. Looked up from germline, CDR1 is SEHNR and CDR2 is FQNEAQ (reference sequence). The CDR3 is CASSPRTTTDTQYF. CDR3 coding DNA: TGTGCCAGCAGCCCCCGGACAACCACAGATACGCAGTATTTT.

The chain combines TRBV29-1 with TRBJ1-1; D gene unclear. The CDR3 loop spans 11 amino acids. Germline-derived CDR1 and CDR2 are SQVTM and ANQGSEA. Between the trimmed V and J ends, which lost 7 bases and 2 bases, there was a span of 8 bases. CDR3 bases: TGCAGCGCGTTTGAAAACACTGAAGCTTTCTTT. It codes for CSAFENTEAFF.

The table lists this clonotype with many counts. The chain employs TRBV7-2 and TRBJ1-2, with a weak D call TRBD1 (6 bases). The CDR3 covers 16 residues. CDR1 is SGHTA and CDR2 is FQGNSA in the germline V gene. V lost 5 bases and J 4 bases, leaving 20 bases between the germline ends. CDR3 nucleotide sequence: TGTGCCAGCAGCCCTACCCGCCAGGGAGGGGGCTATGGCTACACCTTC. Amino acid sequence: CASSPTRQGGGYGYTF.

This clonotype was counted at least ten times. The chain is built from TRBV27 and TRBJ2-7; perhaps TRBD1 as D (5 bases). Between the trimmed V and J ends, which lost 4 bases and 2 bases, there was a span of 9 bases. Germline V gene sequence: CDR1 MNHEY, CDR2 SMNVEV (reference sequence). The CDR3 has 13 residues. CDR3 protein: CASSSTVTYEQYF. The CDR3, as DNA: TGTGCCAGCAGTTCGACAGTCACCTACGAGCAGTACTTC.

V and J are TRBV14 and TRBJ2-2; D perhaps matches TRBD2 (7 bases). V was clipped by 0 bases and J by 0 bases, with 17 bases between them. CDR3 length equals 19 residues. Germline V gene sequence: CDR1 SGHDN, CDR2 FVKESK. The CDR3 DNA reads TGTGCCAGCAGCCAAGATCCCCTGATGCGGGGGCCGAACACCGGGGAGCTGTTTTTT. It encodes CASSQDPLMRGPNTGELFF.

This clonotype was picked up many times. DNA for the CDR3: TGTGCCAGCAGTTTCGGGACGTTCTATAATTCACCCCTCCACTTT. It codes for CASSFGTFYNSPLHF. This chain connects TRBV12-3 or TRBV12-4 to TRBJ1-6, with D possibly being TRBD1 (5 bases). The V end lost 3 bases, the J end lost 3 bases, and 9 bases lay between the germline ends. This CDR3 region has 15 residues.

Of note for this clonotype: Possible read error: a much larger clone is one base away. The V and J genes are TRBV5-1 and TRBJ1-5; a possible D gene is TRBD1 (6 bases). The V and J ends lost 4 bases and 5 bases respectively, with 13 bases between them. The V gene's germline CDR1 is SGHRS and CDR2 YFSETQ. The CDR3 contains 14 residues. The CDR3, as DNA: TGCGCCAGCAGCCCGGACGGGGGCGATCAGCCCCAGCATTTT. This translates into CASSPDGGDQPQHF.

This clonotype was observed a few times. The rearrangement joins TRBV7-2 to TRBJ2-1; 7 bases line up with TRBD1. After removal of 2 bases from V and 4 bases from J, the junction contained 2 bases not matched to a gene. Germline V CDR1 and CDR2: SGHTA, FQGNSA. This CDR3 has 14 amino acids. CDR3 in DNA: TGTGCCAGCAGCTTATCGGGACAGTACAATGAGCAGTTCTTC. This gives the protein CASSLSGQYNEQFF.

J is TRBJ2-3 and V is TRBV10-3; 13 bases fit TRBD2. J lost 5 bases, V lost 8 bases, and 7 bases had no gene match. CDR3 length: 15 amino acids. Germline CDR1 ENHRY, CDR2 SYGVKD. The CDR3 loop is CAIGTSGGAQDTQYF. CDR3 bases: TGTGCCATCGGAACTAGCGGGGGGGCTCAAGATACGCAGTATTTT.